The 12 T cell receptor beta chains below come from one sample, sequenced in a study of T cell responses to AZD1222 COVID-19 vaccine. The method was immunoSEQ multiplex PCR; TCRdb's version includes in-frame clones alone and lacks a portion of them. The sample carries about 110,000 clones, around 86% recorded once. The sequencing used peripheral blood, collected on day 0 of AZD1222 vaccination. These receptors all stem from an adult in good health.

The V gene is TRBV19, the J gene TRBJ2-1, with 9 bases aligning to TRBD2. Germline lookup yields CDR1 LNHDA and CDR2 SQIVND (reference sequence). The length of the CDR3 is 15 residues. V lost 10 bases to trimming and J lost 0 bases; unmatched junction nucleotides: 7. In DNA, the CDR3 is TGTGCCACCGCTCTAGCGGGGAGCTCCTACAATGAGCAGTTCTTC. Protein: CATALAGSSYNEQFF.

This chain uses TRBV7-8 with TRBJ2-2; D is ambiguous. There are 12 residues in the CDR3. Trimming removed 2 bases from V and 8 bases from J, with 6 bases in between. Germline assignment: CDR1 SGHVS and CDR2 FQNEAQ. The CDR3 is CASSLWSGELFF. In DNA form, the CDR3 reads TGTGCCAGCAGCTTATGGTCGGGGGAGCTGTTTTTT.

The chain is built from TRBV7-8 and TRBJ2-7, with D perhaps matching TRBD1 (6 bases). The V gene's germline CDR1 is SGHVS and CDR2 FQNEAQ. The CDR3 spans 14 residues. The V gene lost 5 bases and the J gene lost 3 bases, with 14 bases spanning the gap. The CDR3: CASSPTGYRYEQYF. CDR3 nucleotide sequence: TGTGCCAGCAGCCCTACAGGGTACCGCTACGAGCAGTACTTC.

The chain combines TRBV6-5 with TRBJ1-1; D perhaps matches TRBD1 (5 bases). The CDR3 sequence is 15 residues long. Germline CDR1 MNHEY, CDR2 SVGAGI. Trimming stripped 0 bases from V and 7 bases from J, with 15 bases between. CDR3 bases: TGTGCCAGCAGTTACTCGACGGGGGTTCGGGGTGAAGCTTTCTTT. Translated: CASSYSTGVRGEAFF.

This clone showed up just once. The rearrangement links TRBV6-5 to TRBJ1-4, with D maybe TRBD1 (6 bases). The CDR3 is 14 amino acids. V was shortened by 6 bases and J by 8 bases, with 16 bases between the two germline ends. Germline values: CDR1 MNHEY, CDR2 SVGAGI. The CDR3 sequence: CASRGTGMREKLFF. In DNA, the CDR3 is TGTGCCAGCAGGGGAACAGGGATGAGGGAAAAACTGTTTTTT.

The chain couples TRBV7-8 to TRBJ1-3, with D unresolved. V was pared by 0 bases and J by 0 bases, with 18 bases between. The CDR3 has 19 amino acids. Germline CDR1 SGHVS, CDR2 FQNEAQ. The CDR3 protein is CASSLAIVGPGNSGNTIYF. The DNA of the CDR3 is TGTGCCAGCAGCTTAGCGATTGTAGGCCCGGGAAACTCTGGAAACACCATATATTTT.

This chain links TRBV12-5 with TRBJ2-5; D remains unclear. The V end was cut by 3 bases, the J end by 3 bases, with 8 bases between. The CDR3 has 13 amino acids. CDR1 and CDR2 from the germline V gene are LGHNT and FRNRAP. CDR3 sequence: CASGLPPEETQYF. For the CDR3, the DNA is TGTGCTAGTGGTTTACCGCCAGAAGAGACCCAGTACTTC.

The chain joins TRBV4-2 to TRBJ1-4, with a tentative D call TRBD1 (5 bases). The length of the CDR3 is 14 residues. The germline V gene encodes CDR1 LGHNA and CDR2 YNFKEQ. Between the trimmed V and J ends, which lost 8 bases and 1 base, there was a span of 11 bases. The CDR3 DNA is TGTGCCAGCGGGGAGCAGGGAACTAATGAAAAACTGTTTTTT. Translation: CASGEQGTNEKLFF.

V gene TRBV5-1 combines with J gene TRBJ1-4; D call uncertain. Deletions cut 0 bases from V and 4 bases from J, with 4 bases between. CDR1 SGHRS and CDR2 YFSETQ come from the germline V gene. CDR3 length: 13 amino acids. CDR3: CASSLESNEKLFF. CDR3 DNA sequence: TGCGCCAGCAGCTTGGAAAGTAATGAAAAACTGTTTTTT.

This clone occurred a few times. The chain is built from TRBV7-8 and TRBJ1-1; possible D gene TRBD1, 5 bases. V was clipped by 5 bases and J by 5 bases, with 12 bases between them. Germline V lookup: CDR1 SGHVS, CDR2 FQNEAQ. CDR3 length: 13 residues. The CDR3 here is CASSTGRGTEAFF. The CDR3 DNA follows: TGTGCCAGCAGCACGGGAAGGGGAACTGAAGCTTTCTTT.

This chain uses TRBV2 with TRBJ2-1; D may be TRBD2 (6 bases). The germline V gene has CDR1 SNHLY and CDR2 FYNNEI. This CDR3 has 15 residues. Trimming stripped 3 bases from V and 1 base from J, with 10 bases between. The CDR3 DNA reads TGTGCCAGCAGTGAGGGCGGGATGTCCTACAATGAGCAGTTCTTC. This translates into CASSEGGMSYNEQFF.

The CDR3 is CASRGFAAPEETQYF. The CDR3 DNA follows: TGTGCCAGCAGGGGGTTTGCGGCCCCAGAAGAGACCCAGTACTTC. V gene TRBV7-9 combines with J gene TRBJ2-5; D ambiguous. The CDR3 sequence is 15 residues long. Germline V gene sequence: CDR1 SEHNR, CDR2 FQNEAQ (reference sequence). V was clipped by 6 bases and J by 3 bases, with 17 bases between them.